Following are 16 T cell receptor beta chains from one sample sequenced in a study of T cell clones after liver transplantation. The method was immunoSEQ multiplex PCR; TCRdb's version includes in-frame clones alone and lacks a portion of them. This sample has 50,000 or so clones; approximately 71% occur once, and the top ten carry about a tenth. The input for sequencing was CD4+ T cells from blood, taken 52 to 60 months after liver transplant. The receptors derive from a human patient who received a liver transplant. Some T cells may be provided by the graft donor.

This chain uses TRBV25-1 with TRBJ1-1; D is ambiguous. Germline V lookup: CDR1 MGHDK, CDR2 SYGVNS. The CDR3 has 11 residues. V lost 7 bases and J lost 1, with 4 bases in between. CDR3 loop: CASTRNTEAFF. For the CDR3, the DNA is TGTGCCAGCACACGGAACACTGAAGCTTTCTTT. Variable domain in full (rest from reference TRBV25-1 and TRBJ1-1): EADIYQTPRYLVIGTGKKITLECSQTMGHDKMYWYQQDPGMELHLIHYSYGVNSTEKGDLSSESTVSRIRTEHFPLTLESARPSHTSQYLCASTRNTEAFFGQGTRLTVV.

This clone showed up just a few times. The chain couples TRBV7-2 to TRBJ1-2; D uncertain. Germline V CDR1 and CDR2: SGHTA, FQGNSA. This CDR3 contains 16 residues. V was trimmed by 5 bases and J by 8 bases, leaving 24 bases between them. CDR3 protein: CASSPGASRAYEGYTF. The CDR3 bases are TGTGCCAGCAGCCCGGGAGCCAGTAGGGCGTACGAGGGCTACACCTTC. Full variable domain (outside the CDR3, taken from reference TRBV7-2 and TRBJ1-2): GAGVSQSPSNKVTEKGKDVELRCDPISGHTALYWYRQSLGQGLEFLIYFQGNSAPDKSGLPSDRFSAERTGGSVSTLTIQRTQQEDSAVYLCASSPGASRAYEGYTFGSGTRLTVV.

This rearrangement joins TRBV28 to TRBJ1-3; TRBD1 matches at 7 bases. This CDR3 has 14 amino acids. After removal of 6 bases from V and 4 bases from J, the junction contained 6 bases not matched to a gene. CDR1 MDHEN and CDR2 SYDVKM come from the germline V gene. The CDR3 nucleotides are TGTGCCAGCAGGCGACAGGGTTCCGGAAACACCATATATTTT. This translates into CASRRQGSGNTIYF.

This rearrangement joins TRBV7-2 to TRBJ1-1; the D is unclear. The CDR3 has 15 amino acids. Trimming shortened V by 3 bases and J by 4 bases, and 15 bases separated the two germline ends. CDR1 and CDR2 from the germline V gene are SGHTA and FQGNSA. CDR3 amino acids: CASSLNGPAGTEAFF. In DNA form, the CDR3 reads TGTGCCAGCAGCTTGAACGGGCCTGCGGGCACTGAAGCTTTCTTT. Full variable domain (missing parts from reference TRBV7-2 and TRBJ1-1): GAGVSQSPSNKVTEKGKDVELRCDPISGHTALYWYRQSLGQGLEFLIYFQGNSAPDKSGLPSDRFSAERTGGSVSTLTIQRTQQEDSAVYLCASSLNGPAGTEAFFGQGTRLTVV.

This clone has a single count. DNA for the CDR3: TGTGCCTGGAGTGGACTGGCCGGGACTCCCTTAACCGATGAGCAGTTCTTC. Residues: CAWSGLAGTPLTDEQFF. This chain joins TRBV30 and TRBJ2-1; TRBD2 might be the D (6 bases). This CDR3 has 17 amino acids. The ends were cut back, 1 base at V and 8 bases at J, with 24 bases in the middle. Germline-derived CDR1 and CDR2 are GTSNPN and SVGIG (reference sequence). Drawing the rest from reference TRBV30 and TRBJ2-1, the complete variable domain is SQTIHQWPATLVQPVGSPLSLECTVEGTSNPNLYWYRQAAGRGLQLLFYSVGIGQISSEVPQNLSASRPQDRQFILSSKKLLLSDSGFYLCAWSGLAGTPLTDEQFFGPGTRLTVL.

This chain joins TRBV10-1 and TRBJ1-6; 7 nucleotides align to TRBD1. CDR3 length: 14 residues. Germline loops: CDR1 WNHNN, CDR2 SYGVQD (reference sequence). V lost 6 bases, J lost 5 bases, and 4 bases stayed unmatched. CDR3 nucleotide sequence: TGCGCCAGCAGCGTGGGACAGAATAATTCACCCCTCCACTTT. Amino acid sequence: CASSVGQNNSPLHF.

DNA for the CDR3: TGTGCCAGTAGTATACCGGGTTACACAGATACGCAGTATTTT. Translation gives CASSIPGYTDTQYF. J is TRBJ2-3 and V is TRBV19; D is unresolved. The CDR3 extends over 14 amino acids. CDR1 and CDR2 (germline): LNHDA, SQIVND (reference sequence). V was cut by 2 bases and J by 2 bases, with 8 bases left in between.

The chain uses TRBV7-3 and TRBJ2-7; no firm D call. CDR3 length: 14 amino acids. CDR1 and CDR2 from the germline V gene are SGHTA and FQGTGA. V was pared by 5 bases and J by 0 bases, with 11 bases between. CDR3 loop: CASSVDGSSYEQYF. The CDR3, as DNA: TGTGCCAGCAGCGTGGACGGTAGCTCCTACGAGCAGTACTTC.

This chain links TRBV2 with TRBJ1-3, with 9 bases aligning to TRBD1. The CDR3 length is 14 residues. The ends lost 6 bases at V and 3 bases at J; junction bases unmatched: 3. Germline CDR1 is SNHLY and CDR2 is FYNNEI. CDR3 amino acids: CASRTGGGGNTIYF. Here the CDR3 DNA reads TGTGCCAGCAGGACAGGGGGAGGTGGAAACACCATATATTTT.

The chain recombines TRBV6-5 with TRBJ1-6; tentative D call: TRBD1 (6 bases). CDR3 size: 13 residues. Germline CDR1 and CDR2: MNHEY and SVGAGI. V shed 5 bases and J shed 10 bases, with 12 bases lying between them. This CDR3 reads CASSGDIRSPLHF. The CDR3 DNA reads as TGTGCCAGCAGTGGGGACATACGGTCACCCCTCCACTTT.

This chain connects TRBV5-5 to TRBJ2-4; 12 bases map to TRBD2. The trim removed 2 bases at V and 5 bases at J, leaving 5 bases unmatched. CDR3 size: 16 residues. Per germline, CDR1 SGHKS and CDR2 YYEKEE (reference sequence). CDR3 DNA sequence: TGTGCCAGCAGCTTACGGACTAGCGGGGCGGAAAACATTCAGTACTTC. Its protein is CASSLRTSGAENIQYF.

This clone was seen only once. The rearrangement links TRBV18 to TRBJ2-7, with D uncertain. Germline V CDR1 and CDR2: KGHSH, LQKENI. Trimming left V 3 bases short and J 1 base short, with 4 bases between. This CDR3 region has 12 residues. CDR3 bases: TGTGCCAGCTCACCCCAATCCTACGAGCAGTACTTC. Translation: CASSPQSYEQYF.

This chain uses TRBV18 with TRBJ2-5, with D unresolved. CDR1 is KGHSH and CDR2 is LQKENI in the germline V gene. The CDR3 length is 13 residues. Trimming took off 3 bases at V and 2 bases at J, with 7 bases between the two ends. In DNA form, the CDR3 reads TGTGCCAGCTCACCGAACGGACAAGAGACCCAGTACTTC. It encodes CASSPNGQETQYF.

The chain couples TRBV7-8 to TRBJ2-3, with TRBD2 matching 10 bases. Looked up from germline, CDR1 is SGHVS and CDR2 is FQNEAQ. CDR3 length equals 15 residues. V lost 3 bases and J lost 2; bases outside the gene matches: 2. CDR3 amino acids: CASSFSGGNTDTQYF. The CDR3 DNA reads TGTGCCAGCAGCTTTAGCGGGGGGAACACAGATACGCAGTATTTT.

The sample holds a few counts of this clone. J is TRBJ2-1 and V is TRBV6-1; D unresolved. V was cut by 3 bases and J by 2 bases, with 5 bases left in between. CDR1 and CDR2 (germline): MNHNS, SASEGT. The CDR3 consists of 13 residues. CDR3 sequence: CASSEYTYNEQFF. The CDR3 DNA follows: TGTGCCAGCAGTGAGTACACCTACAATGAGCAGTTCTTC.

This clone was recorded many times. The rearrangement links TRBV7-9 to TRBJ1-6; TRBD1 aligns across 7 bases. The length of the CDR3 is 14 residues. V lost 4 bases to trimming and J lost 10 bases; unmatched junction nucleotides: 7. The germline V gene encodes CDR1 SEHNR and CDR2 FQNEAQ (reference sequence). In nucleotides, the CDR3 is TGTGCCAGCAGCTCCTCGGGACAGTACTCACCCCTCCACTTT. It encodes CASSSSGQYSPLHF.